This passage covers 12 T cell receptor beta chains from one sample sequenced in a study of technical replicates of blood from a handful of donors. Libraries were prepared by immunoSEQ multiplex PCR; TCRdb keeps only in-frame clonotypes and omits some of them. The repertoire holds tens of thousands of clones, with roughly 98% as singletons. The source material was T cells isolated from PBMCs. These receptor sequences come from a human donor in good health.

This chain connects TRBV29-1 to TRBJ2-7, with TRBD1 matching over 10 bases. CDR3 length: 13 residues. Germline trimming cut 3 bases from V and 6 bases from J; bases unmatched to any gene: 5. CDR1 and CDR2 from the germline V gene are SQVTM and ANQGSEA. The CDR3: CSVEDRGISEQYF. The CDR3 coding sequence is TGCAGCGTTGAGGACAGGGGGATATCCGAGCAGTACTTC.

This clone was counted a single time. The chain combines TRBV5-6 with TRBJ2-6; D may be TRBD1 (5 bases). The CDR3 is 16 amino acids. V lost 1 base to trimming and J lost 3 bases, with 11 bases between them. CDR1 is SGHDT, CDR2 YYEEEE, per germline. The CDR3: CASSLLQGGGANVLTF. CDR3 DNA sequence: TGTGCCAGCAGCTTGCTCCAGGGTGGTGGGGCCAACGTCCTGACTTTC.

The chain links TRBV19 to TRBJ1-2; unclear D gene. Germline V gene lookup returns CDR1 LNHDA and CDR2 SQIVND (reference sequence). Trimming took off 3 bases at V and 0 bases at J, with 8 bases between the two ends. The CDR3 has 14 residues. The CDR3 reads CASSIPGANYGYTF. The DNA of the CDR3 is TGTGCCAGTAGTATTCCCGGAGCTAACTATGGCTACACCTTC. The full variable domain, rest sourced from reference TRBV19 and TRBJ1-2, is DGGITQSPKYLFRKEGQNVTLSCEQNLNHDAMYWYRQDPGQGLRLIYYSQIVNDFQKGDIAEGYSVSREKKESFPLTVTSAQKNPTAFYLCASSIPGANYGYTFGSGTRLTVV.

This sequence joins TRBV9 and TRBJ1-3; 8 bases match TRBD1. The CDR3 runs 17 residues. Trimming at V came to 0 bases and at J to 0 bases, leaving 5 bases not matched to a gene. Germline loops: CDR1 SGDLS, CDR2 YYNGEE. CDR3 loop: CASSVEGQDVSGNTIYF. DNA of the CDR3: TGTGCCAGCAGCGTAGAGGGACAGGACGTCTCTGGAAACACCATATATTTT.

The chain carries TRBV5-6 and TRBJ2-7, with D possibly TRBD2 on 5 matching bases. V gave up 4 bases and J gave up 3 bases, with 11 bases separating them. CDR3 length: 13 residues. The germline gives CDR1 SGHDT, CDR2 YYEEEE. The CDR3 protein is CASSRGNFYEQYF. The CDR3 DNA reads as TGTGCCAGCAGCCGAGGGAACTTCTACGAGCAGTACTTC. The entire variable domain, with the rest obtained from reference TRBV5-6 and TRBJ2-7, is as follows: DAGVTQSPTHLIKTRGQQVTLRCSPKSGHDTVSWYQQALGQGPQFIFQYYEEEERQRGNFPDRFSGHQFPNYSSELNVNALLLGDSALYLCASSRGNFYEQYFGPGTRLTVT.

Here the CDR3 reads CAWEQGVSSYNEQFF. As DNA, the CDR3 is TGTGCCTGGGAACAGGGAGTAAGCTCCTACAATGAGCAGTTCTTC. The rearrangement uses TRBV30 and TRBJ2-1; D may be TRBD1 (6 bases). V was trimmed by 5 bases and J by 0 bases, leaving 14 bases between them. There are 15 residues in the CDR3. Germline V CDR1 and CDR2: GTSNPN, SVGIG (reference sequence).

Written as DNA, the CDR3 is TGTGCCAGCAGCTTGACGGGGTCCCAAGAGACCCAGTACTTC. Translation gives CASSLTGSQETQYF. This chain connects TRBV5-4 to TRBJ2-5; tentatively, D is TRBD2 (5 bases). The V gene lost 1 base and the J gene lost 1 base, with 8 bases spanning the gap. The CDR3 contains 14 residues. The germline V gene has CDR1 SGHNT and CDR2 YYREEE (reference sequence).

This clone was observed once. The genes are TRBV27 and TRBJ2-7; 8 bases fit TRBD2. Germline lookup yields CDR1 MNHEY and CDR2 SMNVEV (reference sequence). This CDR3 region has 15 residues. The junction had 10 bases not matched to a gene; V was cut back by 6 bases and J by 3 bases. The CDR3: CASRRAGASYYEQYF. The CDR3 bases are TGTGCCAGCAGGAGAGCGGGAGCCTCCTACTACGAGCAGTACTTC.

V gene TRBV4-2 combines with J gene TRBJ2-5, with D tentatively TRBD2 (5 bases). The CDR3 totals 14 residues. V dropped 1 base and J dropped 2 bases, with 8 bases sitting between them. Germline CDR1 and CDR2: LGHNA and YNFKEQ. Here the CDR3 reads CASSQGTPQETQYF. The CDR3 DNA is TGTGCCAGCAGCCAAGGGACTCCTCAAGAGACCCAGTACTTC.

The rearrangement joins TRBV5-4 to TRBJ2-7; the match to TRBD2 covers 7 bases. With 7 bases clipped from V and 0 bases from J, the junction kept 10 bases outside the gene matches. Germline values: CDR1 SGHNT, CDR2 YYREEE (reference sequence). This CDR3 comprises 15 residues. CDR3 DNA: TGTGCCAGCTTTTCAGCGGGGAGTCCCTCCTACGAGCAGTACTTC. Residues: CASFSAGSPSYEQYF.

This rearrangement joins TRBV6-4 to TRBJ1-5; tentatively, D is TRBD1 (6 bases). This CDR3 is built from 13 residues. The V and J ends lost 5 bases and 7 bases respectively, with 12 bases between them. CDR1 is MRHNA and CDR2 is SNTAGT in the germline V gene. CDR3 amino acids: CASSSIRGQPQHF. The CDR3 bases are TGTGCCAGCAGTTCAATAAGGGGGCAGCCCCAGCATTTT.

The chain carries TRBV30 and TRBJ1-2, with a possible D match to TRBD1 (5 bases). Per germline, CDR1 GTSNPN and CDR2 SVGIG (reference sequence). V was pared by 3 bases and J by 8 bases, with 19 bases between. This CDR3 comprises 14 residues. DNA for the CDR3: TGTGCCTGGAGAATGGGACGGGGACTGATAGGCTACACCTTC. Translating gives CAWRMGRGLIGYTF.